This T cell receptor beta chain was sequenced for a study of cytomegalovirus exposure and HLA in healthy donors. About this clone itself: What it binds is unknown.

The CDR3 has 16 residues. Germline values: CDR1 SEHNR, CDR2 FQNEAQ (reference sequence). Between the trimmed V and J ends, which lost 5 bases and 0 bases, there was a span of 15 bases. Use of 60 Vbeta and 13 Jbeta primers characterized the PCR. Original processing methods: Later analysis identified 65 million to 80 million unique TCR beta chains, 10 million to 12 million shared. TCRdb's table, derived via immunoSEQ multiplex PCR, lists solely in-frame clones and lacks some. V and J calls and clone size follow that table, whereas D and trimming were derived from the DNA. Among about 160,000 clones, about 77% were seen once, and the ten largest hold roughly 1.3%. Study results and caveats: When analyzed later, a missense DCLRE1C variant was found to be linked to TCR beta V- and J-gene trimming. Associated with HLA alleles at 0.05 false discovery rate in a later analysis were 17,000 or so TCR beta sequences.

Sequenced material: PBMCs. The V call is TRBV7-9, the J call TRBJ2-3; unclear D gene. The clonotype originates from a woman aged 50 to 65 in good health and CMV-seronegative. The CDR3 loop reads CASSASPRYSTDTQYF. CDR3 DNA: TGTGCCAGCAGCGCCTCCCCCCGCTACAGCACAGATACGCAGTATTTT.